Detailed here is one T cell receptor beta chain. The data stem from a study of blood T cell repertoires in COVID-19. Overall study: Spain, Italy and the United States supplied samples that represented acute and convalescent COVID-19. Sources were T cells, B-cell-depleted T cells, or PBMCs; the material itself was cDNA or gDNA.

The CDR3 sequence is 14 residues long. With 0 bases removed from V and 2 bases from J, the gap between germline ends came to 7 bases. The germline V gene has CDR1 MNHEY and CDR2 SVGAGI. Original processing notes: Cell counts per sample came from amplifying reference gene primers. Profiled with immunoSEQ multiplex PCR; TCRdb holds only in-frame clones, not every one. The V and J calls and the clone size are those of that table, but D and trimming were determined from the DNA. Of approximately 110,000 clones listed, 81% were seen once; the top ten hold roughly 37%. This sequence originates from a man older than 75 with acute or convalescent COVID-19. The specimen was peripheral blood. V gene TRBV6-5 combines with J gene TRBJ2-5, with D perhaps matching TRBD2 (5 bases). The DNA for the CDR3 is TGTGCCAGCAGTTACTCTCCGGGGCAAGAGACCCAGTACTTC. This codes for CASSYSPGQETQYF.